Presented here are 23 T cell receptor beta chains from one specimen sequenced in a study of blood T cell repertoires in COVID-19. Sequencing was performed with immunoSEQ multiplex PCR; in TCRdb, only in-frame clones are kept and a portion is missing. The data contain some 220,000 clones, around 80% of them seen just once; the ten biggest clones take up approximately 6.6%. Sequencing was performed on peripheral blood. These receptors were collected from a woman aged 70-85 years with acute or convalescent COVID-19.

The gene calls are TRBV5-6 and TRBJ2-7, with 7 positions matching TRBD1. The CDR3 is 13 amino acids. Losses at the gene ends were 4 bases for V and 2 bases for J; bases not matched to a gene: 3. The V gene's germline CDR1 is SGHDT and CDR2 YYEEEE. CDR3 sequence (DNA): TGTGCCAGCAGCCTACAGGGGACCTACGAGCAGTACTTC. Protein product: CASSLQGTYEQYF. The full variable domain, its missing parts supplied by reference TRBV5-6 and TRBJ2-7, is DAGVTQSPTHLIKTRGQQVTLRCSPKSGHDTVSWYQQALGQGPQFIFQYYEEEERQRGNFPDRFSGHQFPNYSSELNVNALLLGDSALYLCASSLQGTYEQYFGPGTRLTVT.

The chain joins TRBV29-1 to TRBJ2-1; D possibly corresponds to TRBD2 (6 bases). Germline V gene data show CDR1 as SQVTM and CDR2 as ANQGSEA. The length of the CDR3 is 15 residues. V was shortened by 6 bases and J by 1 base, with 16 bases between the two germline ends. The CDR3 is CSVSDTGGSYNEQFF. DNA for the CDR3: TGCAGCGTATCGGACACCGGAGGGTCCTACAATGAGCAGTTCTTC.

This rearrangement joins TRBV1 to TRBJ2-5; no check of the table's D call, TRBD2, against the DNA was made. TRBV1 is a pseudogene locus. This CDR3 comprises 16 residues. The CDR3 region has the DNA TGCACCAGCAGCCAAGATTTGGCGGGCGCCAAAGAGACCCAGTACTTC. Its translation is CTSSQDLAGAKETQYF.

J is TRBJ1-2 and V is TRBV6-5; 8 nucleotides line up with TRBD1. CDR3 length: 14 amino acids. V lost 7 bases, J lost 6 bases, and 10 bases stayed unmatched. Germline lookup yields CDR1 MNHEY and CDR2 SVGAGI. For the CDR3, the DNA is TGTGCCAGCATTAGGCCAGGACAGGGTAATGGCTACACCTTC. Translated: CASIRPGQGNGYTF.

The DNA of the CDR3 is TGCGCCAGCAGCCACGGGACAGGTCGCTACGAGCAGTACTTC. This gives the protein CASSHGTGRYEQYF. The gene calls are TRBV4-3 and TRBJ2-7, with TRBD1 matching 8 bases. This CDR3 contains 14 residues. CDR1 is LGHNA, CDR2 YSLEER, per germline. The J segment lost 3 bases and the V segment lost 3 bases, leaving 4 bases of the junction unmatched.

The chain combines TRBV3-1 (or the pseudogene TRBV3-2) with TRBJ2-5; 9 bases are shared with TRBD1. The V gene's germline CDR1 is LGHDT and CDR2 YNNKEL (reference sequence). The J segment lost 3 bases and the V segment lost 4 bases, leaving 3 bases of the junction unmatched. The CDR3 runs to 14 residues. In DNA, the CDR3 is TGTGCCAGCAGCCCTAGGACAGGGGAAGAGACCCAGTACTTC. This codes for CASSPRTGEETQYF.

The chain combines TRBV4-1 with TRBJ1-6; TRBD1 aligns across 8 bases. This CDR3 has 16 residues. The J segment lost 9 bases and the V segment lost 4 bases, leaving 11 bases of the junction unmatched. Germline lookup yields CDR1 MGHRA and CDR2 YSYEKL. The CDR3 nucleotides are TGCGCCAGCAGCCCCGTCAGAGGACAGGGAGGTTCACCCCTCCACTTT. Translating it yields CASSPVRGQGGSPLHF.

The chain couples TRBV7-9 to TRBJ2-2; D gene unclear. Germline V CDR1 and CDR2: SEHNR, FQNEAQ (reference sequence). V lost 3 bases and J lost 3, with 11 bases in between. CDR3 length equals 15 residues. Here the CDR3 reads CASSFLSLDTGELFF. CDR3 nucleotides: TGTGCCAGCAGCTTTCTTAGTCTAGACACCGGGGAGCTGTTTTTT.

DNA of the CDR3: TGTGCCAGCATAAATAGGGGCGCTGGAAACACCATATATTTT. As protein: CASINRGAGNTIYF. This chain joins TRBV6-5 and TRBJ1-3; the D gene is possibly TRBD1 (5 bases). The CDR3 is made up of 14 amino acids. V lost 7 bases and J 2 bases, leaving 12 bases between the germline ends. Germline CDR1 and CDR2: MNHEY and SVGAGI.

The CDR3 sequence: CSVLGQGLPYEQYF. The CDR3 DNA reads as TGCAGCGTTCTGGGGCAGGGCCTACCCTACGAGCAGTACTTC. The chain has TRBV29-1 and TRBJ2-7; D may be TRBD1 (5 bases). V was trimmed by 5 bases and J by 2 bases, leaving 16 bases between them. CDR1 is SQVTM and CDR2 is ANQGSEA in the germline V gene. The CDR3 runs 14 residues.

The CDR3 region is CASTREAGLDYGYTF. The CDR3 DNA is TGTGCCAGCACCAGAGAGGCAGGGCTCGACTATGGCTACACCTTC. The chain links TRBV27 to TRBJ1-2; weak D call: TRBD1 (5 bases). The length of the CDR3 is 15 residues. The germline V and J ends were trimmed by 7 bases and 3 bases, with 18 bases remaining between them. The germline CDR1 and CDR2 sequences are MNHEY and SMNVEV (reference sequence).

The chain employs TRBV5-1 and TRBJ2-1; D may be TRBD2 (5 bases). The CDR3 sequence is 12 residues long. The V end was cut by 4 bases, the J end by 3 bases, with 5 bases between. CDR1 SGHRS and CDR2 YFSETQ come from the germline V gene. The chain's CDR3 is CASSRGYNEQFF. CDR3 DNA sequence: TGCGCCAGCAGCCGGGGCTACAATGAGCAGTTCTTC.

J is TRBJ1-6 and V is TRBV19, with unresolved D. CDR3 length: 13 amino acids. V was cut by 4 bases and J by 9 bases, with 10 bases left in between. The germline V gene encodes CDR1 LNHDA and CDR2 SQIVND (reference sequence). The CDR3 region is CASSTDSTSPLHF. CDR3 sequence (DNA): TGTGCCAGTAGTACAGACTCTACTTCACCCCTCCACTTT.

The rearrangement uses TRBV5-1 and TRBJ2-3, with D possibly matching TRBD1 (6 bases). The germline V gene has CDR1 SGHRS and CDR2 YFSETQ. The CDR3 consists of 14 residues. Trimming removed 4 bases at V and 7 bases at J, with 16 bases between. The CDR3 DNA reads TGCGCCAGCAGCGACCCGGCAGGACAGTATACGCAGTATTTT. It codes for CASSDPAGQYTQYF.

The sample holds a few counts of this clone. The genes are TRBV2 and TRBJ1-2, with D possibly being TRBD1 (6 bases). Per the germline V gene, CDR1 is SNHLY and CDR2 is FYNNEI. This CDR3 has 15 residues. The germline V and J ends were trimmed by 5 bases and 4 bases, with 17 bases remaining between them. Here the CDR3 reads CASSPQRGTAYGYTF. CDR3 coding DNA: TGTGCCAGCAGTCCTCAAAGGGGGACGGCCTATGGCTACACCTTC.

J is TRBJ2-5 and V is TRBV30; D possibly corresponds to TRBD2 (5 bases). Germline-derived CDR1 and CDR2 are GTSNPN and SVGIG (reference sequence). The CDR3 spans 15 residues. V was shortened by 1 base and J by 3 bases, with 15 bases between the two germline ends. CDR3 sequence: CAWSGARGSKETQYF. CDR3 in DNA: TGTGCCTGGAGTGGGGCCAGAGGGTCAAAAGAGACCCAGTACTTC. Full variable domain (missing parts from reference TRBV30 and TRBJ2-5): SQTIHQWPATLVQPVGSPLSLECTVEGTSNPNLYWYRQAAGRGLQLLFYSVGIGQISSEVPQNLSASRPQDRQFILSSKKLLLSDSGFYLCAWSGARGSKETQYFGPGTRLLVL.

In its sample, this clone was seen a few times. The chain joins TRBV4-3 to TRBJ1-6; 7 bases align to TRBD1. CDR1 LGHNA and CDR2 YSLEER come from the germline V gene. The CDR3 loop spans 15 amino acids. With 1 base clipped from V and 7 bases from J, the junction kept 4 bases outside the gene matches. CDR3 coding DNA: TGCGCCAGCAGCCAAGGACAGGGTGGGAATTCACCCCTCCACTTT. Translated: CASSQGQGGNSPLHF.

In its sample, this clone was seen a few times. The V gene is TRBV5-4, the J gene TRBJ1-2; 7 bases match TRBD1. Trimming took 3 bases from V and 8 from J; bases not matched to a gene: 4. Per germline, CDR1 SGHNT and CDR2 YYREEE (reference sequence). CDR3 length: 12 amino acids. CDR3 protein: CASSYDREGYTF. The CDR3 DNA sequence: TGTGCCAGCAGCTACGACAGGGAGGGCTACACCTTC.

This sequence joins TRBV6-5 and TRBJ2-5, with a weak D call TRBD2 (5 bases). The CDR3 is made up of 13 amino acids. From germline, CDR1 is MNHEY and CDR2 SVGAGI. V dropped 7 bases and J dropped 4 bases, with 13 bases sitting between them. CDR3 nucleotide sequence: TGTGCCAGCACCCGCGGGTGGGGAGAGACCCAGTACTTC. Translating it yields CASTRGWGETQYF.

The chain links TRBV5-1 to TRBJ2-6; D unclear. The CDR3 consists of 17 residues. V was pared by 0 bases and J by 2 bases, with 12 bases between. The germline V gene encodes CDR1 SGHRS and CDR2 YFSETQ. CDR3 amino acids: CASSLAVVRTGANVLTF. The CDR3 nucleotides are TGCGCCAGCAGCTTGGCCGTTGTGAGGACTGGGGCCAACGTCCTGACTTTC. The whole variable domain, remainder taken from reference TRBV5-1 and TRBJ2-6, is KAGVTQTPRYLIKTRGQQVTLSCSPISGHRSVSWYQQTPGQGLQFLFEYFSETQRNKGNFPGRFSGRQFSNSRSEMNVSTLELGDSALYLCASSLAVVRTGANVLTFGAGSRLTVL.

This chain connects TRBV19 to TRBJ2-5; 8 bases agree with TRBD1. Trimming took 4 bases from V and 5 from J; bases not matched to a gene: 12. CDR1 is LNHDA, CDR2 SQIVND, per germline (reference sequence). This CDR3 contains 16 residues. Here the CDR3 DNA reads TGTGCCAGTAGTACTGGACAGGGCCGTGGAATGGAGACCCAGTACTTC. Translation: CASSTGQGRGMETQYF. Variable domain in full (rest from reference TRBV19 and TRBJ2-5): DGGITQSPKYLFRKEGQNVTLSCEQNLNHDAMYWYRQDPGQGLRLIYYSQIVNDFQKGDIAEGYSVSREKKESFPLTVTSAQKNPTAFYLCASSTGQGRGMETQYFGPGTRLLVL.

The chain employs TRBV10-3 and TRBJ2-1; D is unclear. The CDR3 extends over 14 amino acids. Per germline, CDR1 ENHRY and CDR2 SYGVKD. V lost 0 bases and J 8 bases, leaving 11 bases between the germline ends. DNA for the CDR3: TGTGCCATCAGTGAGTCTATAGTAGCCGATGAGCAGTTCTTC. It translates to CAISESIVADEQFF.

J is TRBJ2-2 and V is TRBV6-4, with TRBD2 identical over 9 bases. Trimming took 3 bases from V and 3 from J; bases not matched to a gene: 2. CDR1 is MRHNA and CDR2 is SNTAGT in the germline V gene. CDR3 length: 15 residues. CDR3 coding DNA: TGTGCCAGCAGTGAGATAGCGGGGGACACCGGGGAGCTGTTTTTT. Protein sequence: CASSEIAGDTGELFF.